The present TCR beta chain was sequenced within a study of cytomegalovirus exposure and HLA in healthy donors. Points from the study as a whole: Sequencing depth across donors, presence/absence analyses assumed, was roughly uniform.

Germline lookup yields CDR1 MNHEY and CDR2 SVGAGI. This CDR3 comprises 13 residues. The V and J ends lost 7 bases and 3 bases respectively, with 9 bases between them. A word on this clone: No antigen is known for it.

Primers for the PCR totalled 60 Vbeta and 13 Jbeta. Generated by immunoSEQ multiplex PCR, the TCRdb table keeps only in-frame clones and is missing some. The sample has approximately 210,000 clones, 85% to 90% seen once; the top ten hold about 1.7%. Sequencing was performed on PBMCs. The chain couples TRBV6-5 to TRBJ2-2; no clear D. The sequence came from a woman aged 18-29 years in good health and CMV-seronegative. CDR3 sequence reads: CASKLIDTGELFF. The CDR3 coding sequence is TGTGCCAGCAAGCTTATCGACACCGGGGAGCTGTTTTTT.